The source of this T cell receptor (beta chain) is a study of shared clonotypes between healthy human individuals. Across the study: Each donor's CD8 memory used one plate, CD8 naive two, each CD4 subset three.

The assay was immunoSEQ multiplex PCR, and TCRdb's table has in-frame clones only and misses some. Seen here are about 330,000 clones, roughly 84% observed once, and the top ten hold 15% to 20%. Trimming removed 1 base from V and 5 bases from J, with 3 bases in between. The CDR3 totals 11 residues. From germline, CDR1 is SGHAT and CDR2 FQNNGV. The table lists this clone with many counts. Other nucleotide sequences in the sample specify the same CDR3. The gene calls are TRBV11-2 and TRBJ2-7; no definite D call. The material sequenced was memory CD8+ T cells sorted from blood. The subset is: CD45RO+ cells pooled with CCR7-negative TemRA cells. The receptor comes from a young man in good health. CDR3 region: CASSLAHEQYF. CDR3 DNA sequence: TGTGCCAGCAGCTTAGCCCACGAGCAGTACTTC.